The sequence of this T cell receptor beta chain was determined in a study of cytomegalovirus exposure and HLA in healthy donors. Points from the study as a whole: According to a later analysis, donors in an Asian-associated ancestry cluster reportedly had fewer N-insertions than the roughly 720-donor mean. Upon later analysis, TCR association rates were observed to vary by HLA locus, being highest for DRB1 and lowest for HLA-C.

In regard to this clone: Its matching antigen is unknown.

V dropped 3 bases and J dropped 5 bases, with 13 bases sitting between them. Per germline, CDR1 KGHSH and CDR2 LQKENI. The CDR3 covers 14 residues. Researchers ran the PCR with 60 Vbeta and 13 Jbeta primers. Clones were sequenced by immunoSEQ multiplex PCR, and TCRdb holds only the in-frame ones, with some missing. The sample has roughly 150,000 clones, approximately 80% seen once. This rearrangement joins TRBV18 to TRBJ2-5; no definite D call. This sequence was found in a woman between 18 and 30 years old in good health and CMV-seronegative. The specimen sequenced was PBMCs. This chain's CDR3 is CASSPQGFRETQYF. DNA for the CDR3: TGTGCCAGCTCACCCCAAGGCTTCAGGGAGACCCAGTACTTC.